These T cell receptor beta chains were read from a single sample in a study of cytomegalovirus exposure and HLA in healthy donors. Clones were sequenced by immunoSEQ multiplex PCR, and TCRdb holds only the in-frame ones, with some missing. The sample holds 200,000 to 250,000 clones; around four fifths are singletons and the top ten take 11% to 15%. The sample comprised PBMCs. The receptor set was obtained from a woman under 40 in good health and CMV-seropositive. Both conserved end residues are part of each CDR3. A D gene is named only where the DNA matches it firmly. Part of the rows lack a size; the others show once, few, many or a class for expanded clones.

NA	TRBJ1-1	TRBD1	TRBV27	CASRKQGAIEAFF	TGTGCCAGCAGAAAACAGGGGGCAATAGAAGCTTTCTTT
NA	TRBJ1-5	TRBD1	TRBV30	CAWSSLGTGQPQHF	TGTGCCTGGAGTTCCCTCGGGACAGGGCAGCCCCAGCATTTT
NA	TRBJ2-4	TRBD2	TRBV29-1	CSVESFAGGAKNIQYF	TGCAGCGTTGAGTCGTTTGCGGGGGGAGCCAAAAACATTCAGTACTTC
NA	TRBJ2-2	TRBD1	TRBV13	CASSLVNNWDRGKTGELFF	TGTGCCAGCAGCTTAGTAAACAATTGGGACAGGGGTAAAACCGGGGAGCTGTTTTTT
once	TRBJ1-2	NA	TRBV6-5	CASSPTVQNVYGYTF	TGTGCCAGCAGTCCTACGGTCCAAAACGTCTATGGCTACACCTTC
NA	TRBJ2-1	NA	TRBV6-5	CASSSPGDNEQFF	TGTGCCAGCAGCAGCCCAGGAGACAATGAGCAGTTCTTC
NA	TRBJ1-2	TRBD1	TRBV29-1	CSAAGTGDEGYTF	TGCAGCGCCGCCGGGACAGGGGATGAGGGCTACACCTTC
once	TRBJ2-7	NA	TRBV30	CAWQGTYEQYF	TGTGCCTGGCAGGGGACCTACGAGCAGTACTTC
NA	TRBJ2-1	NA	TRBV5-1	CASSLERGEQFF	TGCGCCAGCAGCTTGGAACGGGGGGAGCAGTTCTTC
NA	TRBJ2-1	TRBD2	TRBV5-6	CASSLTSGIAFLGYNEQFF	TGTGCCAGCAGCTTGACTAGCGGGATAGCCTTCCTTGGTTACAATGAGCAGTTCTTC
few	TRBJ2-7	NA	TRBV27	CASSGRLGPLYEQYF	TGTGCCAGCAGTGGGAGACTAGGGCCTCTCTACGAGCAGTACTTC
NA	TRBJ2-7	TRBD2	TRBV5-4	CASSLPGLVSYEQYF	TGTGCCAGCAGCTTACCGGGACTAGTTTCCTACGAGCAGTACTTC
NA	TRBJ2-7	TRBD2	TRBV4-3	CASSHGGTSWGREPYEQYF	TGCGCCAGCAGCCACGGAGGGACTAGCTGGGGGAGAGAGCCCTACGAGCAGTACTTC
NA	TRBJ2-6	TRBD1	TRBV12-5	CASGLVPGQLSGANVLTF	TGTGCTAGTGGTTTGGTACCGGGACAGCTCTCTGGGGCCAACGTCCTGACTTTC
NA	TRBJ2-5	NA	TRBV9	CASSVEWGLGETQYF	TGTGCCAGCAGCGTAGAATGGGGCTTGGGAGAGACCCAGTACTTC
NA	TRBJ1-1	TRBD1	TRBV6-5	CASIPRDSDTEAFF	TGTGCCAGCATCCCCCGGGACAGTGACACTGAAGCTTTCTTT
NA	TRBJ1-2	NA	TRBV25-1	CASSESTRGLMAGYTF	TGTGCCAGCAGTGAATCCACCAGGGGATTAATGGCTGGCTACACCTTC
NA	TRBJ2-2	NA	TRBV5-8	CASRRQIYTGELFF	TGTGCCAGCAGGAGACAGATATACACCGGGGAGCTGTTTTTT
once	TRBJ2-5	TRBD1	TRBV5-1	CASSWGPGQGQETQYF	TGCGCCAGCAGCTGGGGCCCGGGACAGGGGCAAGAGACCCAGTACTTC
NA	TRBJ2-4	TRBD2	TRBV4-1	CASSQLAEGENIQYF	TGCGCCAGCAGCCAACTAGCGGAGGGAGAAAACATTCAGTACTTC
few	TRBJ1-2	TRBD1	TRBV2	CASTGTGYGYTF	TGTGCCAGCACCGGGACAGGTTATGGCTACACCTTC
NA	TRBJ1-1	NA	TRBV6-9	CASRFQGNFTEAFF	TGTGCCAGCAGATTTCAGGGTAACTTCACTGAAGCTTTCTTT
NA	TRBJ2-1	NA	TRBV5-6	CASSLWGNEQFF	TGTGCCAGCAGCTTGTGGGGCAATGAGCAGTTCTTC
NA	TRBJ2-1	NA	TRBV2	CASKNRTASYNEQFF	TGTGCCAGCAAAAACCGGACAGCCTCCTACAATGAGCAGTTCTTC
NA	TRBJ2-5	TRBD2	TRBV11-2	CASSFLAGGEARETQYF	TGTGCCAGCAGCTTTCTAGCGGGAGGAGAGGCGCGAGAGACCCAGTACTTC
few	TRBJ1-2	TRBD1	TRBV6-1	CASSVRTGDGYTF	TGTGCCAGCAGTGTCCGGACAGGTGATGGCTACACCTTC